This is a list of T cell receptor beta chains from one sample in a study of CD8 T cells in ankylosing spondylitis. From the 5' RACE reads, TCRdb called clonotypes with MiXCR, one entry per CDR3 protein. The data show roughly 170,000 distinct CDR3 sequences, 9.8% seen once. Sequences were obtained from blood, either unsorted or a sorted T cell fraction (not recorded which). The receptors derive from a female donor with ankylosing spondylitis or in good health (not recorded which). Each CDR3 is given with its conserved first and last residue. Each record gives: V gene, clone size, D gene, J gene, CDR3 DNA, CDR3 protein. A D gene is named only where the DNA matches it firmly. Rows may omit the clone size; those that give it use once, few, many or a size class.

>TRBV9|NA|NA|TRBJ2-7
TGTGCCAGCAGCGTAGAGGGCGGCTCCTACGAGCAGTACTTC
CASSVEGGSYEQYF
>TRBV5-1|NA|TRBD1|TRBJ2-7
TGCGCCAGCAGCTTGGGACAGGGGCCGAACGAGCAGTACTTC
CASSLGQGPNEQYF
>TRBV9|many|NA|TRBJ2-1
TGTGCCAGCAGCGTAGTAGGGATCGGGAACAATGAGCAGTTCTTC
CASSVVGIGNNEQFF
>TRBV19|NA|NA|TRBJ1-5
TGTGCCAGTAGTATGACCCTCGGGCCGCGCGACCAGCATTTT
CASSMTLGPRDQHF
>TRBV24-1|few|NA|TRBJ2-5
TGTGCCACCAGTGACCAAATCGGGGTGACCCAGTACTTC
CATSDQIGVTQYF
>TRBV4-2|few|TRBD2|TRBJ2-5
TGTGCCAGCAGCCAAGAGGGTGGAGTAGCGGGAGAAGAGACCCAGTACTTC
CASSQEGGVAGEETQYF
>TRBV6-1|NA|TRBD2|TRBJ2-7
TGTGCCAGCAGGGCTGTACCTCCACCGGGACTAGCGGTGCAGTACTTC
CASRAVPPPGLAVQYF
>TRBV4-3|NA|TRBD2|TRBJ2-7
TGCGCCAGCAGCCCGACTAGCGGTTTCTACGAGCTGTACTTC
CASSPTSGFYELYF
>TRBV9|few|NA|TRBJ2-3
TGTGCCAGCAGCGGGCTTCACGGGGGAGGGGGCGATTCAGATACGCAGTATTTT
CASSGLHGGGGDSDTQYF
>TRBV5-6|many|TRBD1|TRBJ2-5
TGTGCCAGCAGCTCGGATCGGACAGGGAATTCGGAGACCCAGTACTTC
CASSSDRTGNSETQYF
>TRBV3-1|NA|TRBD1|TRBJ2-1
TGTGCCAGCGGCAGGGGGATCTCCTACAATGAGCAGTTCTTC
CASGRGISYNEQFF
>TRBV12-3/TRBV12-4|many|NA|TRBJ2-1
TGTGCCAGCAGTTACAGGGTTGGTGAGCAGTTCTTC
CASSYRVGEQFF
>TRBV27|few|NA|TRBJ2-1
TGTGCCAGCAGTTCGCCACAGGGACAAGGAACTTACAATGAGCAGTTCTTC
CASSSPQGQGTYNEQFF
>TRBV19|NA|NA|TRBJ2-7
TGTGCCAGTAGTGGTAACCGCCGGGAGCAGTACTTC
CASSGNRREQYF
>TRBV19|NA|NA|TRBJ2-1
TGTGCCAGTAGCGACGATAGCTCCTACAATGAGCAGTTCTTC
CASSDDSSYNEQFF
>TRBV27|few|NA|TRBJ1-2
TGTGCCAGCAGTTCTGTGGGGGCATATGGCTACACCTTC
CASSSVGAYGYTF
>TRBV20-1|NA|NA|TRBJ2-3
TGCAGTGCTAGAGGTCGGGCGGATACGCAGTATTTT
CSARGRADTQYF
>TRBV12-3/TRBV12-4|many|NA|TRBJ1-2
TGTGCCAGCAGCCGACTCCCATTCCCGGGACACGTCTATGGCTACACCTTC
CASSRLPFPGHVYGYTF
>TRBV29-1|NA|TRBD1|TRBJ2-1
TGCAGCGTTGAAGACGACGGACAGGGGGTCGACAATGAGCAGTTCTTC
CSVEDDGQGVDNEQFF
>TRBV7-9|few|TRBD1|TRBJ1-2
TGTGCCAGCAGCTTACCCGGGACAGGGGCCGTAAGGGATGGCTACACCTTC
CASSLPGTGAVRDGYTF